These T cell receptor beta chains were read from a single sample in a study of T cells of healthy individuals. TCRdb reanalysed the 5' RACE reads using MiXCR and keeps one entry per CDR3 protein. The profile shows some 69,000 distinct CDR3 sequences, 15% to 20% of them singletons. The source is a human donor in good health. The CDR3 runs from the conserved cysteine through the conserved F or W. A D gene is named only where the DNA matches it firmly. Clone size is shown for a subset of rows, as once, few, many or a class of expanded clone.

CDR3 protein: CASSSVGGSTEAFF; CDR3 DNA: TGTGCCAGCAGTTCGGTGGGGGGATCCACTGAAGCTTTCTTT; D gene: -; J gene: TRBJ1-1; V gene: TRBV12-3/TRBV12-4; clone size: many
CDR3 protein: CASSLRGGARKVLVSGELFF; CDR3 DNA: TGTGCCAGCAGTTTGCGCGGTGGGGCTCGGAAGGTACTTGTATCCGGGGAGCTGTTTTTT; D gene: -; J gene: TRBJ2-2; V gene: TRBV27; clone size: -
CDR3 protein: CASSQFRTSEPVDEQFF; CDR3 DNA: TGTGCCAGCAGCCAATTTCGCACTAGCGAACCGGTTGATGAGCAGTTCTTC; D gene: TRBD2; J gene: TRBJ2-1; V gene: TRBV14; clone size: many
CDR3 protein: CASSTQGRRDSPLHF; CDR3 DNA: TGTGCCAGCAGCACACAGGGAAGGAGGGATTCACCCCTCCACTTT; D gene: -; J gene: TRBJ1-6; V gene: TRBV9; clone size: many
CDR3 protein: CASSQTDNEQFF; CDR3 DNA: TGTGCCAGCAGCCAAACGGACAATGAGCAGTTCTTC; D gene: -; J gene: TRBJ2-1; V gene: TRBV4-2; clone size: many
CDR3 protein: CASNAGRSTTDEQFF; CDR3 DNA: TGTGCCAGCAACGCGGGACGTTCGACGACCGATGAGCAGTTCTTC; D gene: -; J gene: TRBJ2-1; V gene: TRBV28; clone size: few
CDR3 protein: CASSLDSYSPLHF; CDR3 DNA: TGTGCCAGCAGTTTGGATAGCTATTCACCCCTCCACTTT; D gene: -; J gene: TRBJ1-6; V gene: TRBV27; clone size: once
CDR3 protein: CASSDMDRDRYEQYF; CDR3 DNA: TGTGCCAGCAGTGATATGGACAGGGACCGCTACGAGCAGTACTTC; D gene: TRBD1; J gene: TRBJ2-7; V gene: TRBV25-1; clone size: -
CDR3 protein: CATSRYNEQFF; CDR3 DNA: TGTGCCACCAGCAGGTACAATGAGCAGTTCTTC; D gene: -; J gene: TRBJ2-1; V gene: TRBV15; clone size: few
CDR3 protein: CASSPRVAGNTIYF; CDR3 DNA: TGTGCCAGCAGCCCGAGGGTCGCTGGAAACACCATATATTTT; D gene: -; J gene: TRBJ1-3; V gene: TRBV4-2; clone size: many
CDR3 protein: CASSLTTLNEQFF; CDR3 DNA: TGTGCCAGCAGTTTGACTACCTTAAATGAGCAGTTCTTC; D gene: -; J gene: TRBJ2-1; V gene: TRBV28; clone size: many
CDR3 protein: CASSLLDGYGYTF; CDR3 DNA: TGTGCCAGCAGTTTATTAGACGGCTATGGCTACACCTTC; D gene: -; J gene: TRBJ1-2; V gene: TRBV27; clone size: few
CDR3 protein: CASRLGANYGYTF; CDR3 DNA: TGTGCCAGCAGACTAGGCGCTAACTATGGCTACACCTTC; D gene: -; J gene: TRBJ1-2; V gene: TRBV11-2; clone size: -
CDR3 protein: CAIRSSRDGETQYF; CDR3 DNA: TGTGCCATCAGGTCCTCACGGGACGGAGAGACCCAGTACTTC; D gene: -; J gene: TRBJ2-5; V gene: TRBV10-3; clone size: many
CDR3 protein: CASSQDWGKLFF; CDR3 DNA: TGTGCCAGCTCACAAGATTGGGGAAAACTGTTTTTT; D gene: -; J gene: TRBJ1-4; V gene: TRBV18; clone size: -
CDR3 protein: CASSVTGQKNSPLHF; CDR3 DNA: TGTGCCAGCAGCGTGACGGGACAGAAGAATTCACCCCTCCACTTT; D gene: TRBD1; J gene: TRBJ1-6; V gene: TRBV9; clone size: -
CDR3 protein: CASSFSLAGDEQFF; CDR3 DNA: TGTGCCAGCAGTTTTTCGCTAGCGGGCGATGAGCAGTTCTTC; D gene: TRBD2; J gene: TRBJ2-1; V gene: TRBV12-3/TRBV12-4; clone size: many
CDR3 protein: CASSSSQGLAYEQYF; CDR3 DNA: TGTGCCAGCAGTTCATCCCAGGGGCTAGCCTACGAGCAGTACTTC; D gene: -; J gene: TRBJ2-7; V gene: TRBV12-3/TRBV12-4; clone size: -
CDR3 protein: CATSRQDSNQPQHF; CDR3 DNA: TGTGCCACGAGCCGGCAAGATAGCAATCAGCCCCAGCATTTT; D gene: -; J gene: TRBJ1-5; V gene: TRBV24-1; clone size: few
CDR3 protein: CSAPTGTRSTDTQYF; CDR3 DNA: TGCAGTGCTCCCACTGGGACTAGAAGCACAGATACGCAGTATTTT; D gene: TRBD2; J gene: TRBJ2-3; V gene: TRBV20-1; clone size: few
CDR3 protein: CASRGQKNDGYTF; CDR3 DNA: TGTGCCAGCAGGGGACAGAAAAACGATGGCTACACCTTC; D gene: TRBD1; J gene: TRBJ1-2; V gene: TRBV27; clone size: few
CDR3 protein: CATSRSGQVPVLRDTQYF; CDR3 DNA: TGTGCCACCAGCAGATCAGGACAGGTCCCCGTCCTTCGAGATACGCAGTATTTT; D gene: TRBD1; J gene: TRBJ2-3; V gene: TRBV15; clone size: many
CDR3 protein: CASSLGGARGLQETQYF; CDR3 DNA: TGTGCCAGCAGCTTAGGAGGGGCCCGGGGGCTCCAAGAGACCCAGTACTTC; D gene: -; J gene: TRBJ2-5; V gene: TRBV7-6; clone size: -